Sequencing of this T cell receptor beta chain was carried out in a study of shared clonotypes between healthy human individuals. General study results and limits: Clonotypes that were shared across a handful of donors made up around 5% of naive CD4 clonotypes. An expected dependence of interdonor clonotype sharing on sequencing depth was noted. In the sorted subsets, rarefaction showed sequencing was incomplete despite large depth.

Using immunoSEQ multiplex PCR, the repertoire was profiled, and TCRdb retains in-frame clones only, with some absent. The profile shows over 700,000 clones, approximately 77% of them singletons. As for this clone: No antigen is known for it.

The CDR3 sequence is 15 residues long. Trimming stripped 3 bases from V and 1 base from J, with 12 bases between. Sequenced: memory CD4+ T cells sorted from blood. Subset: CD45RA-negative fraction. This receptor was taken from a woman in her twenties or thirties in good health. The rearrangement uses TRBV5-3 and TRBJ2-3; D is perhaps TRBD2 (5 bases). TRBV5-3 is filed as an ORF, its function uncertain. This CDR3 is CARSSTGVGTDTQYF. CDR3 nucleotide sequence: TGTGCCAGAAGCTCCACCGGGGTGGGCACAGATACGCAGTATTTT.